This T cell receptor beta chain was sequenced during a study of T-cell reconstitution after alpha-beta-depleted transplantation in children (dated by TCRdb to between 2015 and 2016). General notes on the study: Using TCR repertoire profiling, the study followed T-cell immune reconstitution in a quantitative way in children after TCRalphabeta/CD19-depleted allogeneic hematopoietic cell transplantation. General conclusions and limits of the study: In some patients, the high TCRbeta diversity seen at day 60 was put down to recipient T cells and intrathymic progenitors that had survived conditioning. Apparently early alphabetaT-cell count recovery about two months after transplant reportedly relied on only several hundred rapidly expanded clones derived from non-depleted graft cells. The frequencies of hyperexpanded clones fell over the following months, and after one year, T-cell counts and TCRbeta diversity were mostly attributed to newly produced T cells.

This clonotype was detected only a few times. Its antigen is unknown. It has no much larger one-base neighbor in the sample; base qualities were not kept. Sample treatment or condition, as interpreted from the label and publication: allogeneic hematopoietic cell transplantation with graft depleted of TCRalphabeta T cells and CD19 B cells. The transplant recipients were children given TCRalphabeta/CD19-depleted allogeneic hematopoietic cell grafts. Trimming takes 5 bases from V and 2 bases from J, and the germline ends sit 12 bases apart. The CDR3 has 15 amino acids, counting the end cysteine and phenylalanine. Of all the DNA, just the CDR3 is kept, 45 bases in frame from base 1. CDR1 and CDR2, per the germline V gene, are SGHVS and FNYEAQ. The method was PCR. Sequencer: Illumina HiSeq 2500. TCR library preparation used molecular barcoding, with unique molecular identifiers applied to normalize quantification of the TCRbeta repertoire. TCRdb trimmed the raw reads at Q25, called clones with MiXCR and kept productive beta chains. Each CDR3 protein appears once, grouped with its most common genes and DNA. The table for this sample lists around 700,000 distinct CDR3 sequences; around 13% of them were counted only once. The biggest ten clones account for about 0.79% of the sample.

The TCR sequence derives from a girl aged 2-10 years with congenital amegakaryocytic thrombocytopenia, due to receive a stem cell transplant. The sample consisted of PBMCs, taken before TCRalphabeta/CD19-depleted stem cell transplant. Recombination linked TRBV7-6 to TRBJ2-2; the D region possibly corresponds to TRBD2 (5 bases align). The nucleotide sequence is TGTGCCAGCAGCCAAGGACGGACTAACACCGGGGAGCTGTTTTTT. Translation gives CASSQGRTNTGELFF. Extended through the reference TRBV7-6 and TRBJ2-2 proteins, this CDR3 yields the full variable domain: GAGVSQSPRYKVTKRGQDVALRCDPISGHVSLYWYRQALGQGPEFLTYFNYEAQQDKSGLPNDRFSAERPEGSISTLTIQRTEQRDSAMYRCASSQGRTNTGELFFGEGSRLTVL.